The count of the clone carrying this T cell receptor (beta chain) is one. The sample is drawn from a study of Ad26.COV2.S vaccination and SARS-CoV-2 variants. The treatment was: some 19 received Ad26.COV2.S at low or high dose, single or two shots; several received placebo; per-sample allocation not given. Repertoires come from day 63 after the first vaccine or placebo injection. V was trimmed by 1 base and J by 6 bases, leaving 10 bases between them. The V gene's germline CDR1 is MDHEN and CDR2 SYDVKM. This CDR3 region has 14 residues. Measured with immunoSEQ multiplex PCR; TCRdb has only the in-frame clones, and not every one. The sample lists 400,000 to 500,000 clones, roughly 89% occurring once.

The chain joins TRBV28 to TRBJ1-5; no clear D. This sample comprised peripheral blood, obtained in a trial of Ad26.COV2.S vaccine versus placebo. This TCR came from a person between 18 and 60 years old who received the Ad26.COV2.S COVID-19 vaccine or a placebo. The CDR3 protein is CASSLSPRFQPQHF. The CDR3 nucleotides are TGTGCCAGCAGTTTATCACCCCGGTTTCAGCCCCAGCATTTT.